This is a list of T cell receptor beta chains from one sample in a study of blood T cell repertoires in COVID-19. Sequencing was performed with immunoSEQ multiplex PCR; in TCRdb, only in-frame clones are kept and a portion is missing. Altogether about 270,000 clones are present, approximately 91% being singletons, with the ten largest covering roughly 2.1%. The sequenced sample consisted of PBMCs or T cells enriched from blood (not recorded which). Receptors were obtained from a woman in her forties with acute COVID-19. CDR3s include the opening cysteine and the closing phenylalanine or tryptophan. Each record gives: J gene, V gene, clone size, D gene, CDR3 protein, CDR3 DNA. A D gene is named only where the DNA matches it firmly. Clone sizes are given selectively: once, few, many, or a class where the clone is expanded.

j_call: TRBJ1-1
v_call: TRBV3-1/TRBV3-2
clone_size: -
d_call: -
cdr3_aa: CASSQAERTEAFF
cdr3_nt: TGTGCCAGCAGCCAAGCCGAGAGAACTGAAGCTTTCTTT

j_call: TRBJ2-5
v_call: TRBV18
clone_size: -
d_call: TRBD2
cdr3_aa: CASSPRTSGGEETQYF
cdr3_nt: TGTGCCAGCTCACCTCGGACTAGCGGGGGAGAAGAGACCCAGTACTTC

j_call: TRBJ1-1
v_call: TRBV7-2
clone_size: few
d_call: -
cdr3_aa: CASSLSGNTEAFF
cdr3_nt: TGTGCCAGCAGCTTGTCGGGGAACACTGAAGCTTTCTTT

j_call: TRBJ2-3
v_call: TRBV6-2/TRBV6-3
clone_size: -
d_call: TRBD2
cdr3_aa: CASSYFQGRLAGGGTDTQYF
cdr3_nt: TGTGCCAGCAGTTACTTTCAAGGGCGACTAGCGGGAGGAGGTACAGATACGCAGTATTTT

j_call: TRBJ1-6
v_call: TRBV4-1
clone_size: -
d_call: -
cdr3_aa: CASSHLQGRFGSPLHF
cdr3_nt: TGCGCCAGCAGCCACCTACAGGGTCGGTTTGGTTCACCCCTCCACTTT

j_call: TRBJ2-7
v_call: TRBV5-1
clone_size: -
d_call: TRBD1
cdr3_aa: CASSAGQGTYEQYF
cdr3_nt: TGCGCCAGCAGCGCAGGACAGGGCACCTACGAGCAGTACTTC

j_call: TRBJ2-7
v_call: TRBV7-6
clone_size: -
d_call: -
cdr3_aa: CASSPEGGSYEQYF
cdr3_nt: TGTGCCAGCAGCCCAGAGGGAGGTTCCTACGAGCAGTACTTC

j_call: TRBJ2-6
v_call: TRBV5-6
clone_size: -
d_call: -
cdr3_aa: CASSFGGAGANVLTF
cdr3_nt: TGTGCCAGCAGCTTTGGCGGAGCTGGGGCCAACGTCCTGACTTTC

j_call: TRBJ1-5
v_call: TRBV19
clone_size: -
d_call: -
cdr3_aa: CASSMKGVYQPQHF
cdr3_nt: TGTGCCAGTAGTATGAAGGGGGTATACCAGCCCCAGCATTTT

j_call: TRBJ2-3
v_call: TRBV7-8
clone_size: -
d_call: TRBD2
cdr3_aa: CASSFSRLAGDTDTQYF
cdr3_nt: TGTGCCAGCAGCTTTAGCCGACTAGCGGGGGACACAGATACGCAGTATTTT

j_call: TRBJ1-6
v_call: TRBV5-1
clone_size: -
d_call: TRBD1
cdr3_aa: CASSRTGGNSPLHF
cdr3_nt: TGCGCCAGCAGCAGAACAGGGGGCAATTCACCCCTCCACTTT

j_call: TRBJ1-4
v_call: TRBV18
clone_size: -
d_call: -
cdr3_aa: CASSPAGTREKLFF
cdr3_nt: TGTGCCAGCTCACCAGCAGGGACTCGTGAAAAACTGTTTTTT

j_call: TRBJ1-1
v_call: TRBV18
clone_size: -
d_call: TRBD1
cdr3_aa: CASSPNRGDTEAFF
cdr3_nt: TGTGCCAGCTCACCTAACAGGGGGGACACTGAAGCTTTCTTT

j_call: TRBJ1-1
v_call: TRBV6-5
clone_size: -
d_call: -
cdr3_aa: CASQRSNVANTEAFF
cdr3_nt: TGTGCCAGCCAACGATCAAATGTGGCCAACACTGAAGCTTTCTTT

j_call: TRBJ1-4
v_call: TRBV5-1
clone_size: -
d_call: TRBD1
cdr3_aa: CASSYRTGGSTNEKLFF
cdr3_nt: TGCGCCAGCAGCTATCGGACAGGGGGATCAACTAATGAAAAACTGTTTTTT

j_call: TRBJ1-3
v_call: TRBV11-2
clone_size: -
d_call: -
cdr3_aa: CASSLGGSGNTIYF
cdr3_nt: TGTGCCAGCAGCTTAGGAGGGTCTGGAAACACCATATATTTT